These T cell receptor beta chains were read from a single sample in a study of blood T cell repertoires in COVID-19. The method was immunoSEQ multiplex PCR; TCRdb's version includes in-frame clones alone and lacks a portion of them. Among 60,000 to 90,000 clones, around 72% were seen once, and the ten largest hold 2.6%. Sequenced material: peripheral blood. These receptors were obtained from a human donor with acute or convalescent COVID-19. The donor label of this sample is uncertain. Both conserved end residues are part of each CDR3. The D gene is left open where the match is weak. The size entry is marked missing in some rows and otherwise reads once, few, many or a size class.

j_gene,d_gene,abundance,v_gene,CDR3nt,CDR3aa
TRBJ2-7,TRBD2,NA,TRBV7-2,TGTGCCAGCAGCTTTAGCGGGAGGGGATCCTACGAGCAGTACTTC,CASSFSGRGSYEQYF
TRBJ1-2,TRBD1,NA,TRBV3-1/TRBV3-2,TGTGCCAGCAGCCGCGGACAGGGCGACTATGGCTACACCTTC,CASSRGQGDYGYTF
TRBJ2-1,TRBD2,few,TRBV6-5,TGTGCCAGCAGTTACTCCGGTACTAGCGGTGAGCAGTTCTTC,CASSYSGTSGEQFF
TRBJ1-6,NA,NA,TRBV19,TGTGCCAGTAGCCTTAGGAGGGGCGAGAATTCACCCCTCCACTTT,CASSLRRGENSPLHF
TRBJ1-5,NA,few,TRBV30,TGTGCCTGGAGTGTAGGGCAGGGTTCCTTCCCCCAGCATTTT,CAWSVGQGSFPQHF
TRBJ1-6,NA,NA,TRBV7-9,TGTGCCAGCAGCTTAACTGATTCACCCCTCCACTTT,CASSLTDSPLHF
TRBJ1-2,TRBD1,NA,TRBV3-1/TRBV3-2,TGTGCCAGCAGCCAACCGGGACAGCGAAGGACTTCTGGTGGCTACACCTTC,CASSQPGQRRTSGGYTF
TRBJ2-1,NA,NA,TRBV27,TGTGCCAGCAGTTCCTCTCTGGGCCCGTTTTCGGATGAGCAGTTCTTC,CASSSSLGPFSDEQFF
TRBJ1-5,TRBD1,NA,TRBV19,TGTGCCAGTAGTATAGGGACAGGGTTGAATCAGCCCCAGCATTTT,CASSIGTGLNQPQHF
TRBJ2-3,NA,NA,TRBV6-1,TGTGCCAGCAGTGAAGCCCTTCGGACTAGCACAGATACGCAGTATTTT,CASSEALRTSTDTQYF
TRBJ2-5,NA,NA,TRBV7-2,TGTGCCAGCAGCCCGGAGACAGCTTCGGTAGAGACCCAGTACTTC,CASSPETASVETQYF